This TCR beta chain is from a study of blood T cell repertoires in COVID-19. Germline CDR1 and CDR2: SGHVS and FQNEAQ. The CDR3 has 14 amino acids. V was clipped by 5 bases and J by 3 bases, with 11 bases between them. Sequencing used immunoSEQ multiplex PCR; TCRdb keeps in-frame clones, though not all of them. The sample consists of 210,000 or so clones, about nine tenths of them appearing once. This chain uses TRBV7-8 with TRBJ1-5; D is possibly TRBD1 (5 bases). The sample was peripheral blood. This TCR came from a man between 40 and 49 years old with acute or convalescent COVID-19. CDR3 nucleotide sequence: TGTGCCAGCAGCATAGGGGAGGTCAATCAGCCCCAGCATTTT. Translation gives CASSIGEVNQPQHF.